One sample yielded the 32 T cell receptor beta chains listed below, sequenced in a study of CD8+ T cells in alopecia areata. The authors extracted RNA and reverse transcribed it into cDNA as the sequencing template. Clones were sequenced by immunoSEQ multiplex PCR, and TCRdb holds only the in-frame ones, with some missing. The sample lists approximately 140,000 clones, approximately 87% occurring once. The input for sequencing was CD8+ T cells sorted from blood, taken at week 0. The receptors were gathered from a human donor with alopecia areata.

The rearrangement links TRBV5-1 to TRBJ2-3; D is unresolved. CDR3 length: 15 residues. V was clipped by 4 bases and J by 0 bases, with 12 bases between them. Germline V CDR1 and CDR2: SGHRS, YFSETQ. The CDR3 sequence: CASSDSHTSTDTQYF. CDR3 DNA sequence: TGCGCCAGCAGCGACTCCCACACTAGCACAGATACGCAGTATTTT.

The V call is TRBV6-5, the J call TRBJ2-1; 8 bases are a match to TRBD2. The CDR3 length is 15 residues. Germline loops: CDR1 MNHEY, CDR2 SVGAGI. V was clipped by 6 bases and J by 9 bases; unmatched bases: 13. The CDR3, as DNA: TGTGCCAGCAGCTCCAGCGGGGGCGGTCGGAGTGAGCAGTTCTTC. This encodes CASSSSGGGRSEQFF.

This clone showed up just once. This chain connects TRBV7-9 to TRBJ2-1; 7 bases map to TRBD1. The CDR3 runs to 15 residues. CDR1 and CDR2 (germline): SEHNR, FQNEAQ (reference sequence). After removal of 6 bases from V and 3 bases from J, the junction contained 8 bases not matched to a gene. CDR3 sequence: CASRGPGQNYNEQFF. The CDR3, as DNA: TGTGCCAGCAGGGGGCCGGGACAGAACTACAATGAGCAGTTCTTC.

This clone showed up just a few times. The rearrangement links TRBV4-3 to TRBJ2-7; 7 bases agree with TRBD2. The CDR3 contains 15 residues. Per the germline V gene, CDR1 is LGHNA and CDR2 is YSLEER. V shed 0 bases, J shed 2 bases, and the junction held 4 bases outside the gene matches. This CDR3 reads CASSQERESPYEQYF. The DNA of the CDR3 is TGCGCCAGCAGCCAAGAGCGGGAGTCACCCTACGAGCAGTACTTC.

The table lists this clone with a count of one. This sequence joins TRBV2 and TRBJ1-6; 7 nucleotides align to TRBD1. CDR1 and CDR2 from the germline V gene are SNHLY and FYNNEI. Losses at the gene ends were 6 bases for V and 7 bases for J; bases not matched to a gene: 6. The CDR3 is 14 amino acids. The CDR3 nucleotides are TGTGCCAGCAGAGAGACAGGGAGAAATTCACCCCTCCACTTT. Translation gives CASRETGRNSPLHF.

This chain links TRBV27 with TRBJ2-5; either TRBD1 or TRBD2 may fit D (5 bases each). The V end lost 5 bases, the J end lost 7 bases, and 23 bases lay between the germline ends. This CDR3 is 16 amino acids long. Germline values: CDR1 MNHEY, CDR2 SMNVEV (reference sequence). CDR3 residues: CASSPRDGTPSGTQYF. The CDR3, as DNA: TGTGCCAGCAGTCCCAGGGACGGCACGCCCTCGGGGACCCAGTACTTC.

This clone was seen more than once but under ten times. This sequence joins TRBV27 and TRBJ2-3; TRBD2 is a possible D gene (6 bases). The germline V gene encodes CDR1 MNHEY and CDR2 SMNVEV (reference sequence). V was shortened by 4 bases and J by 1 base, with 15 bases between the two germline ends. The CDR3 spans 16 residues. CDR3 region: CASSSLALLGTDTQYF. CDR3 nucleotides: TGTGCCAGCAGTTCCCTAGCGCTCCTAGGCACAGATACGCAGTATTTT.

The chain carries TRBV5-1 and TRBJ2-7, with D maybe TRBD1 (6 bases). CDR3 length: 14 amino acids. Looked up from germline, CDR1 is SGHRS and CDR2 is YFSETQ. Trimming pared 1 base from V and 2 bases from J, leaving 10 bases between. The CDR3 region has the DNA TGCGCCAGCAGCTTGACGGCAGGGGCCTACGAGCAGTACTTC. It translates to CASSLTAGAYEQYF.

The chain recombines TRBV11-2 with TRBJ2-3; D gene uncertain. Per the germline V gene, CDR1 is SGHAT and CDR2 is FQNNGV. Trimming shortened V by 5 bases and J by 3 bases, and 12 bases separated the two germline ends. The CDR3 contains 14 residues. CDR3 DNA sequence: TGTGCCAGCAGCCCGCTTCAGGCGACAGATACGCAGTATTTT. It yields the protein CASSPLQATDTQYF.

This chain links TRBV11-2 with TRBJ2-1; TRBD1 is a possible D gene (6 bases). The germline V gene encodes CDR1 SGHAT and CDR2 FQNNGV. The CDR3 extends over 15 amino acids. Deletions cut 0 bases from V and 7 bases from J, with 13 bases between. Here the CDR3 reads CASSLDQGRENEQFF. The CDR3 DNA reads as TGTGCCAGCAGCTTAGATCAGGGGCGCGAAAATGAGCAGTTCTTC.

This chain connects TRBV7-6 to TRBJ2-1; D may be TRBD1 (6 bases). Germline values: CDR1 SGHVS, CDR2 FNYEAQ. Trimming removed 0 bases from V and 4 bases from J, with 16 bases in between. The CDR3 spans 17 residues. The CDR3 region is CASSLAIRGYQYNEQFF. CDR3 in DNA: TGTGCCAGCAGCTTAGCGATTAGGGGGTACCAATACAATGAGCAGTTCTTC.

The CDR3 DNA is TGTGCCAGCAGTCGGGGGGTACGGGACGAGCAGTACTTC. Protein product: CASSRGVRDEQYF. This sequence joins TRBV27 and TRBJ2-7; 7 nucleotides agree with TRBD2. Trimming at V came to 5 bases and at J to 5 bases, leaving 6 bases not matched to a gene. Germline loops: CDR1 MNHEY, CDR2 SMNVEV (reference sequence). CDR3 length: 13 amino acids.

DNA of the CDR3: TGCGCCAGCAGCCAAGGTCGGGACACTGAAGCTTTCTTT. It is translated as CASSQGRDTEAFF. The chain combines TRBV4-1 with TRBJ1-1, with D unclear. The V gene's germline CDR1 is MGHRA and CDR2 YSYEKL. The CDR3 loop spans 13 amino acids. Trimming took off 1 base at V and 3 bases at J, with 6 bases between the two ends.

V and J are TRBV30 and TRBJ2-3; D ambiguous. Germline values: CDR1 GTSNPN, CDR2 SVGIG (reference sequence). The CDR3 totals 14 residues. Trimming took 0 bases from V and 1 from J, leaving 8 bases between them. The CDR3 is CAWSVGSGTDTQYF. The CDR3 region has the DNA TGTGCCTGGAGTGTGGGATCAGGCACAGATACGCAGTATTTT.

The CDR3 region is CAISESKTPGGEQYF. The CDR3 DNA reads as TGTGCCATCAGTGAGTCGAAAACTCCTGGAGGGGAGCAGTACTTC. V is TRBV10-3 and J is TRBJ2-7, with D perhaps TRBD2 (6 bases). This CDR3 is 15 amino acids long. Germline V gene sequence: CDR1 ENHRY, CDR2 SYGVKD. V lost 0 bases and J 7 bases, leaving 16 bases between the germline ends.

This chain links TRBV10-3 with TRBJ2-7; D is tentatively TRBD1 or TRBD2 (6 bases each). The CDR3 covers 15 residues. Between the trimmed V and J ends, which lost 4 bases and 1 base, there was a span of 14 bases. Germline V gives CDR1 ENHRY, CDR2 SYGVKD. The CDR3 reads CAISAEGGKSYEQYF. The CDR3 DNA follows: TGTGCCATCAGTGCTGAGGGGGGAAAGTCCTACGAGCAGTACTTC.

Only a few counts were recorded for this clone. The rearrangement uses TRBV27 and TRBJ2-5, with TRBD2 matching 7 bases. The V and J ends lost 4 bases and 6 bases, in that order; junction bases with no gene match: 8. CDR3 length: 14 amino acids. The germline V gene encodes CDR1 MNHEY and CDR2 SMNVEV (reference sequence). The CDR3 DNA is TGTGCCAGCAGTTCCGGACTAGGCGGAAAGACCCAGTACTTC. Translating it yields CASSSGLGGKTQYF.

The gene calls are TRBV7-9 and TRBJ2-2; the D is unclear. This CDR3 has 12 amino acids. The germline V and J ends were trimmed by 5 bases and 6 bases, with 7 bases remaining between them. Germline CDR1 and CDR2: SEHNR and FQNEAQ (reference sequence). CDR3: CASSLTPGELFF. In nucleotides, the CDR3 is TGTGCCAGCAGCCTTACACCCGGGGAGCTGTTTTTT.

This clone was picked up one time. The chain recombines TRBV5-4 with TRBJ1-2; TRBD1 agrees at 9 bases. The CDR3 is made up of 17 amino acids. After removal of 0 bases from V and 4 bases from J, the junction contained 10 bases not matched to a gene. Per germline, CDR1 SGHNT and CDR2 YYREEE (reference sequence). The CDR3 reads CASSLELGTGFRYGYTF. In nucleotides, the CDR3 is TGTGCCAGCAGCTTGGAACTCGGGACAGGGTTTCGCTATGGCTACACCTTC.

The rearrangement uses TRBV30 and TRBJ2-1; 13 bases match TRBD2. This CDR3 is built from 16 residues. Germline V lookup: CDR1 GTSNPN, CDR2 SVGIG (reference sequence). The V and J ends lost 2 bases and 4 bases, in that order; junction bases with no gene match: 5. The CDR3 is CAWSRLAGGIYNEQFF. The CDR3, as DNA: TGTGCCTGGAGTCGACTAGCGGGGGGTATATACAATGAGCAGTTCTTC.

A few counts support this clone. This chain uses TRBV19 with TRBJ2-7, with D possibly TRBD2 on 5 matching bases. Trimming took off 1 base at V and 0 bases at J, with 10 bases between the two ends. There are 15 residues in the CDR3. The germline CDR1 and CDR2 sequences are LNHDA and SQIVND (reference sequence). The CDR3 DNA is TGTGCCAGTAGTATAGGGCCGGGGAGCTCCTACGAGCAGTACTTC. It codes for CASSIGPGSSYEQYF.

The chain links TRBV14 to TRBJ2-1; 10 bases line up with TRBD1. The length of the CDR3 is 18 residues. Germline V CDR1 and CDR2: SGHDN, FVKESK. The J segment lost 1 base and the V segment lost 0 bases, leaving 6 bases of the junction unmatched. CDR3 nucleotides: TGTGCCAGCAGCCAAGAGGTCGACAGGGGGCTTTCCTACAATGAGCAGTTCTTC. Its protein product is CASSQEVDRGLSYNEQFF.

The rearrangement uses TRBV11-2 and TRBJ2-5; D gene unclear. Looked up from germline, CDR1 is SGHAT and CDR2 is FQNNGV. Trimming removed 5 bases from V and 2 bases from J, with 6 bases in between. The CDR3 contains 12 residues. This chain's CDR3 is CASSLPQETQYF. Written as DNA, the CDR3 is TGTGCCAGCAGCCTCCCGCAAGAGACCCAGTACTTC.

V gene TRBV30 combines with J gene TRBJ2-2; TRBD1 is a possible D gene (5 bases). Trimming took off 4 bases at V and 0 bases at J, with 6 bases between the two ends. The CDR3 loop spans 13 amino acids. Germline V lookup: CDR1 GTSNPN, CDR2 SVGIG (reference sequence). The CDR3 DNA sequence: TGTGCCTGGAAGACAGCGAACACCGGGGAGCTGTTTTTT. It is translated as CAWKTANTGELFF. Drawing the rest from reference TRBV30 and TRBJ2-2, the complete variable domain is SQTIHQWPATLVQPVGSPLSLECTVEGTSNPNLYWYRQAAGRGLQLLFYSVGIGQISSEVPQNLSASRPQDRQFILSSKKLLLSDSGFYLCAWKTANTGELFFGEGSRLTVL.

This sequence joins TRBV6-5 and TRBJ1-4, with 9 bases matching TRBD1. CDR1 is MNHEY, CDR2 SVGAGI, per germline. After removal of 5 bases from V and 10 bases from J, the junction contained 8 bases not matched to a gene. The CDR3 length is 14 residues. CDR3 residues: CASSLGQGLRKLFF. In DNA, the CDR3 is TGTGCCAGCAGTCTAGGACAGGGGTTGAGAAAACTGTTTTTT.

The chain employs TRBV23-1 and TRBJ2-1; 8 nucleotides agree with TRBD1. TRBV23-1 is an open reading frame, and its role is uncertain. This CDR3 comprises 17 residues. The V gene end was trimmed by 2 bases and the J gene end by 5 bases; junction bases not matched to a gene: 11. CDR3 sequence: CASSQTIRDRLHNEQFF. For the CDR3, the DNA is TGCGCCAGCAGTCAAACTATCCGGGACAGGCTACACAATGAGCAGTTCTTC.

J is TRBJ2-7 and V is TRBV29-1; 7 bases fit TRBD1. The CDR3 has 12 amino acids. The V segment lost 7 bases and the J segment 7 bases; nucleotides outside the gene matches: 10. From germline, CDR1 is SQVTM and CDR2 ANQGSEA. The CDR3 is CSAWDSWYEQYF. The CDR3, as DNA: TGCAGCGCTTGGGACAGCTGGTATGAGCAGTACTTC.

The V gene is TRBV19, the J gene TRBJ1-1; no clear D. Germline lookup yields CDR1 LNHDA and CDR2 SQIVND (reference sequence). V was shortened by 0 bases and J by 5 bases, with 10 bases between the two germline ends. The CDR3 extends over 14 amino acids. CDR3: CASSIDGVRTEAFF. The CDR3 coding sequence is TGTGCCAGTAGTATAGACGGGGTTCGAACTGAAGCTTTCTTT.

The chain joins TRBV7-9 to TRBJ2-7; 7 nucleotides align to TRBD1. V shed 5 bases and J 1 base; nucleotides not matched to a gene: 11. This CDR3 has 16 amino acids. Germline V CDR1 and CDR2: SEHNR, FQNEAQ (reference sequence). CDR3: CASSARQGSRSYEQYF. CDR3 nucleotide sequence: TGTGCCAGCAGCGCTAGACAGGGTAGCCGGTCCTACGAGCAGTACTTC.

The chain employs TRBV28 and TRBJ2-1; 12 nucleotides agree with TRBD2. The CDR3 has 17 residues. Unmatched junction bases numbered 9, after V lost 3 bases and J lost 6 bases. The germline gives CDR1 MDHEN, CDR2 SYDVKM. The CDR3 coding sequence is TGTGCCAGCAGTTTTCCTAGGACTAGCGGGGCTTTCAATGAGCAGTTCTTC. Residues: CASSFPRTSGAFNEQFF.

The J gene is TRBJ1-1, the V gene TRBV30; D possibly corresponds to TRBD1 (5 bases). Trimming stripped 2 bases from V and 7 bases from J, with 14 bases between. CDR1 and CDR2 (germline): GTSNPN, SVGIG (reference sequence). There are 13 residues in the CDR3. The CDR3 spells CAWSRGFRDEAFF. CDR3 DNA sequence: TGTGCCTGGAGTCGGGGCTTCCGGGATGAAGCTTTCTTT.

The chain is built from TRBV18 and TRBJ2-7; unclear D gene. In germline, CDR1 is KGHSH, CDR2 LQKENI. The CDR3 runs to 12 residues. Trimming pared 0 bases from V and 1 base from J, leaving 1 base between. The CDR3: CASSPPSYEQYF. The CDR3 coding sequence is TGTGCCAGCTCACCACCTTCCTACGAGCAGTACTTC.